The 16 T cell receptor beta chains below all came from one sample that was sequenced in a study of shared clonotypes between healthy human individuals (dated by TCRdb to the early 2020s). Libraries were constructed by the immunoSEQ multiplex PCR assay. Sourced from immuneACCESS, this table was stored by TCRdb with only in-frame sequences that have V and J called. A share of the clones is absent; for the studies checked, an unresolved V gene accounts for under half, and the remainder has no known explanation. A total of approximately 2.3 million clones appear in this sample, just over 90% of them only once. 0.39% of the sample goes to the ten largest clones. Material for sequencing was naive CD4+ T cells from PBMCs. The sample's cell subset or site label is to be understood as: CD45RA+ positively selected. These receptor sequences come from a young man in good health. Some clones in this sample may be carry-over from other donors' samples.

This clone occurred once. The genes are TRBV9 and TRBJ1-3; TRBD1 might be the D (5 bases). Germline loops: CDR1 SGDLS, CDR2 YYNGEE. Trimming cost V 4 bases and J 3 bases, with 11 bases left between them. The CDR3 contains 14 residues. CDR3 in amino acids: CASSPQGSGNTIYF. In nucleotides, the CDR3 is TGTGCCAGCAGCCCGCAGGGTAGTGGAAACACCATATATTTT.

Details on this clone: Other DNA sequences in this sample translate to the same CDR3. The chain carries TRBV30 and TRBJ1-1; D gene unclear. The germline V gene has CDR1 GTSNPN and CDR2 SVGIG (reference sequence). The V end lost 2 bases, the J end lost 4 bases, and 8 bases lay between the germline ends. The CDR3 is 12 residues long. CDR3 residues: CAWSPGGTEAFF. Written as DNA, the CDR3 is TGTGCCTGGAGTCCGGGTGGCACTGAAGCTTTCTTT.

CDR3 amino acids: CASSVTRHNEQFF. CDR3 nucleotide sequence: TGTGCCAGCAGCGTAACTAGGCACAATGAGCAGTTCTTC. This chain joins TRBV11-2 and TRBJ2-1; D perhaps matches TRBD2 (5 bases). Trimming removed 5 bases at V and 5 bases at J, with 10 bases between. Germline V CDR1 and CDR2: SGHAT, FQNNGV. The CDR3 consists of 13 residues.

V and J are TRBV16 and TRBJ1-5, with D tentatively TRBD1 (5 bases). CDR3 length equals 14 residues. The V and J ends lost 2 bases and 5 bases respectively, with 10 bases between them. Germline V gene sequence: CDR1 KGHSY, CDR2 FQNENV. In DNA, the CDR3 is TGTGCCAGCAGCCAACAAATAGGGGATCAGCCCCAGCATTTT. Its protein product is CASSQQIGDQPQHF.

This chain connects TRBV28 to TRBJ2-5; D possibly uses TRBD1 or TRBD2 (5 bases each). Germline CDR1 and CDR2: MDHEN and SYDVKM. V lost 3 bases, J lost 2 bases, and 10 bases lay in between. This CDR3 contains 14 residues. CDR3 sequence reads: CASSFGGLQETQYF. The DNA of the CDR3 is TGTGCCAGCAGTTTTGGGGGTTTACAAGAGACCCAGTACTTC.

The chain's CDR3 is CASSFGLRPDTQYF. For the CDR3, the DNA is TGTGCCAGCAGCTTCGGACTGAGACCAGATACGCAGTATTTT. The chain recombines TRBV7-2 with TRBJ2-3; TRBD2 is a possible D gene (5 bases). The CDR3 loop spans 14 amino acids. Germline-derived CDR1 and CDR2 are SGHTA and FQGNSA. Trimming removed 3 bases at V and 4 bases at J, with 11 bases between.

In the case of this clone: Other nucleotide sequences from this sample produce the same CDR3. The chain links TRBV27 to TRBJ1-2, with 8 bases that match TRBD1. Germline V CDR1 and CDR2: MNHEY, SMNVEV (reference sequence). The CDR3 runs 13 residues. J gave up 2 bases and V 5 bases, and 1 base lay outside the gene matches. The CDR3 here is CASSRQGNYGYTF. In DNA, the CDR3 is TGTGCCAGCAGTAGACAGGGGAACTATGGCTACACCTTC.

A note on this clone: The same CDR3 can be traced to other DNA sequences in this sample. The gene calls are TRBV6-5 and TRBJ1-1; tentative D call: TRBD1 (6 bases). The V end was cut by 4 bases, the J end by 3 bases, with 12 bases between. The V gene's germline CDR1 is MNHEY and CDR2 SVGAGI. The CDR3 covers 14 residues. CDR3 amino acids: CASSSRTVHTEAFF. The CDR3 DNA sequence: TGTGCCAGCAGTTCCAGGACAGTTCACACTGAAGCTTTCTTT.

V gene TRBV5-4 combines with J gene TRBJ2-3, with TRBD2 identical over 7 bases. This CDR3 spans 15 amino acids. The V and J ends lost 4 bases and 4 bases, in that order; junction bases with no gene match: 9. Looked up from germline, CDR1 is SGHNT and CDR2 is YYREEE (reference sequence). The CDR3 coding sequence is TGTGCCAGCAGCCCGGGTGGCCGGGAGGCAGATACGCAGTATTTT. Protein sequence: CASSPGGREADTQYF.

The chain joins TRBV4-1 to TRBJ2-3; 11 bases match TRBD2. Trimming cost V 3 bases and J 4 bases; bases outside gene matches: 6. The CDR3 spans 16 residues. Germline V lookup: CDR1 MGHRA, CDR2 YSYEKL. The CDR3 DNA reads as TGCGCCAGCAGCCAGATAGCGGGGGGGCGGGCAGATACGCAGTATTTT. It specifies CASSQIAGGRADTQYF.

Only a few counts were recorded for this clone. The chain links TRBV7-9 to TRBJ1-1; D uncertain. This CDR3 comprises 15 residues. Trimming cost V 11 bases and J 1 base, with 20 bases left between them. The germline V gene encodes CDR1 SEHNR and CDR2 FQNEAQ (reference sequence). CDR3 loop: CACPQLVTENTEAFF. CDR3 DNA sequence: TGTGCCTGCCCCCAGTTAGTCACCGAGAACACTGAAGCTTTCTTT.

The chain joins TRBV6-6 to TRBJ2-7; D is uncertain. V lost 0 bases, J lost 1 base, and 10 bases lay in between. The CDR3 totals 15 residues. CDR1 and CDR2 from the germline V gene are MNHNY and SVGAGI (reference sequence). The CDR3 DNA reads TGTGCCAGCAGTTACTCGACGGGCATTTCCTACGAGCAGTACTTC. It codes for CASSYSTGISYEQYF.

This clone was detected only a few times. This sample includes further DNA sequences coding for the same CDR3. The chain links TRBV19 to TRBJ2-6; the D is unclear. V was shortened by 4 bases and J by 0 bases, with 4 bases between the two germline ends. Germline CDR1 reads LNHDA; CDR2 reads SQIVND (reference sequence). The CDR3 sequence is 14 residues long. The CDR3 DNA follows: TGTGCCAGTAGTACTAACTCTGGGGCCAACGTCCTGACTTTC. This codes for CASSTNSGANVLTF. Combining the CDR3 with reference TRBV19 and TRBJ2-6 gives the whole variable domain DGGITQSPKYLFRKEGQNVTLSCEQNLNHDAMYWYRQDPGQGLRLIYYSQIVNDFQKGDIAEGYSVSREKKESFPLTVTSAQKNPTAFYLCASSTNSGANVLTFGAGSRLTVL.

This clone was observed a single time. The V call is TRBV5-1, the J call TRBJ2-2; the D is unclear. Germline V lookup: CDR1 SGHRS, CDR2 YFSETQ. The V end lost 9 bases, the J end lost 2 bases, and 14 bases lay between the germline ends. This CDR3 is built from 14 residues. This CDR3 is CATQVASNTGELFF. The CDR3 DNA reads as TGCGCCACCCAAGTGGCATCCAACACCGGGGAGCTGTTTTTT.

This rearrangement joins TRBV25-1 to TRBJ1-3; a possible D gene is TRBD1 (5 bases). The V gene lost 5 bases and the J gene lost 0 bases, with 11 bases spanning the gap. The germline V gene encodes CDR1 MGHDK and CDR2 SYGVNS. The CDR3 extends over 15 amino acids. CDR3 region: CASSLPGDSGNTIYF. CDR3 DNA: TGTGCCAGCAGTCTGCCGGGGGACTCTGGAAACACCATATATTTT. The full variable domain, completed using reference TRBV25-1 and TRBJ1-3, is EADIYQTPRYLVIGTGKKITLECSQTMGHDKMYWYQQDPGMELHLIHYSYGVNSTEKGDLSSESTVSRIRTEHFPLTLESARPSHTSQYLCASSLPGDSGNTIYFGEGSWLTVV.

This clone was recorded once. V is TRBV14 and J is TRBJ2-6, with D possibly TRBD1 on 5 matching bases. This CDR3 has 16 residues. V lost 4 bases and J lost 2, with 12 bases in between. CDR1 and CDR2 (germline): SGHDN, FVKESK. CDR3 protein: CASSRPGNPGANVLTF. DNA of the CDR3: TGTGCCAGCAGCCGGCCAGGGAACCCTGGGGCCAACGTCCTGACTTTC.